This entry lists 20 T cell receptor beta chains sequenced from one sample in a study of cytomegalovirus exposure and HLA in healthy donors. With 60 Vbeta and 13 Jbeta primers, the PCR was carried out. The table came from immunoSEQ multiplex PCR; TCRdb's copy has only in-frame clones and leaves some out. The repertoire holds tens of thousands of clones, with roughly 80% as singletons. Specimen: PBMCs. The receptor source for this set is a woman between 35 and 50 years old in good health and CMV-seropositive.

The V call is TRBV29-1, the J call TRBJ1-1; maybe TRBD1 (5 bases). The V gene's germline CDR1 is SQVTM and CDR2 ANQGSEA. V was clipped by 2 bases and J by 1 base, with 11 bases between them. There are 14 residues in the CDR3. The CDR3: CSVEPNQGNTEAFF. The CDR3 DNA reads TGCAGCGTTGAACCGAATCAGGGGAACACTGAAGCTTTCTTT. Looking up the rest from reference TRBV29-1 and TRBJ1-1 gives the full variable domain: SAVISQKPSRDICQRGTSLTIQCQVDSQVTMMFWYRQQPGQSLTLIATANQGSEATYESGFVIDKFPISRPNLTFSTLTVSNMSPEDSSIYLCSVEPNQGNTEAFFGQGTRLTVV.

The chain joins TRBV9 to TRBJ2-3; 7 bases are shared with TRBD2. V lost 5 bases to trimming and J lost 2 bases; unmatched junction nucleotides: 8. CDR3 length: 15 amino acids. Germline V gives CDR1 SGDLS, CDR2 YYNGEE. CDR3 bases: TGTGCCAGCAGTCGCGGGGGTACAGTCACAGATACGCAGTATTTT. Its translation is CASSRGGTVTDTQYF.

The chain links TRBV28 to TRBJ1-6; 7 positions agree with TRBD1. This CDR3 is built from 13 residues. Germline V gene sequence: CDR1 MDHEN, CDR2 SYDVKM. V gave up 6 bases and J gave up 9 bases; unmatched junction bases: 5. The CDR3 coding sequence is TGTGCCAGCAGCCCGGACAGGTCTTCACCCCTCCACTTT. This translates into CASSPDRSSPLHF.

V is TRBV7-2 and J is TRBJ2-7; no firm D call. From germline, CDR1 is SGHTA and CDR2 FQGNSA. V lost 2 bases and J lost 3, with 5 bases in between. The CDR3 is 12 amino acids. The CDR3 DNA is TGTGCCAGCAGCTTAATTCGCTACGAGCAGTACTTC. Its protein product is CASSLIRYEQYF.

On this clone itself: This sample also contains other DNA sequences that code for the same CDR3. This chain joins TRBV5-4 and TRBJ2-7, with unresolved D. Trimming removed 0 bases at V and 6 bases at J, with 7 bases between. Germline CDR1 and CDR2: SGHNT and YYREEE (reference sequence). This CDR3 has 12 amino acids. The CDR3 reads CASSLDIREQYF. The CDR3 region has the DNA TGTGCCAGCAGCTTGGACATCCGCGAGCAGTACTTC. Looking up the rest from reference TRBV5-4 and TRBJ2-7 gives the full variable domain: ETGVTQSPTHLIKTRGQQVTLRCSSQSGHNTVSWYQQALGQGPQFIFQYYREEENGRGNFPPRFSGLQFPNYSSELNVNALELDDSALYLCASSLDIREQYFGPGTRLTVT.

The CDR3 is CASSLAGGYTF. The CDR3 coding sequence is TGTGCCAGCAGCTTGGCCGGGGGCTACACCTTC. The rearrangement links TRBV5-6 to TRBJ1-2; D call uncertain. Trimming took 0 bases from V and 8 from J, leaving 5 bases between them. This CDR3 is built from 11 residues. CDR1 and CDR2 from the germline V gene are SGHDT and YYEEEE.

V usage is TRBV27 and J usage is TRBJ2-7; tentative D call: TRBD1 (5 bases). This CDR3 is built from 14 residues. Trimming removed 4 bases from V and 1 base from J, with 11 bases in between. Germline V gives CDR1 MNHEY, CDR2 SMNVEV (reference sequence). The CDR3 sequence: CASSSLDRSYEQYF. The CDR3 coding sequence is TGTGCCAGCAGTTCCTTAGACAGATCCTACGAGCAGTACTTC.

J is TRBJ1-2 and V is TRBV7-9; the match to TRBD1 covers 8 bases. In germline, CDR1 is SEHNR, CDR2 FQNEAQ (reference sequence). After removal of 5 bases from V and 2 bases from J, the junction contained 10 bases not matched to a gene. This CDR3 is built from 16 residues. The CDR3 DNA follows: TGTGCCAGCAGCCTCACAGGGGGTTTAGCCAACTATGGCTACACCTTC. Translated: CASSLTGGLANYGYTF.

As DNA, the CDR3 is TGTGCCAGCAGGGGGGACAAGCTGATCCAAGAGACCCAGTACTTC. Translating gives CASRGDKLIQETQYF. The J gene is TRBJ2-5, the V gene TRBV27; D is perhaps TRBD1 (6 bases). Germline V gene lookup returns CDR1 MNHEY and CDR2 SMNVEV (reference sequence). The CDR3 has 15 amino acids. Trimming took 6 bases from V and 1 from J, leaving 15 bases between them.

The V call is TRBV9, the J call TRBJ2-7; a possible D gene is TRBD2 (7 bases). V lost 4 bases and J 6 bases, leaving 14 bases between the germline ends. In germline, CDR1 is SGDLS, CDR2 YYNGEE. The CDR3 totals 13 residues. CDR3 sequence (DNA): TGTGCCAGCAGCTTTAGGGGGGGTGGCGAGCAGTACTTC. This gives the protein CASSFRGGGEQYF.

The rearrangement links TRBV19 to TRBJ1-4; 7 bases fit TRBD1. This CDR3 region has 13 residues. Germline V lookup: CDR1 LNHDA, CDR2 SQIVND (reference sequence). V shed 8 bases and J 5 bases; nucleotides not matched to a gene: 5. CDR3 DNA sequence: TGTGCCAGTTCAGGGGGGAGGAATGAAAAACTGTTTTTT. It translates to CASSGGRNEKLFF. Full variable domain (outside the CDR3, taken from reference TRBV19 and TRBJ1-4): DGGITQSPKYLFRKEGQNVTLSCEQNLNHDAMYWYRQDPGQGLRLIYYSQIVNDFQKGDIAEGYSVSREKKESFPLTVTSAQKNPTAFYLCASSGGRNEKLFFGSGTQLSVL.

This chain joins TRBV2 and TRBJ1-2; possible D gene TRBD1, 5 bases. Deletions cut 4 bases from V and 4 bases from J, with 16 bases between. The CDR3 length is 15 residues. CDR1 SNHLY and CDR2 FYNNEI come from the germline V gene. CDR3 protein: CASSASEGAFYGYTF. As DNA, the CDR3 is TGTGCCAGCAGTGCCTCTGAAGGGGCGTTCTATGGCTACACCTTC.

This chain joins TRBV6-5 and TRBJ2-5, with 8 bases that match TRBD1. The J call may be in error: the DNA end matches TRBJ2-7 better. The CDR3 has 12 amino acids. The germline V gene encodes CDR1 MNHEY and CDR2 SVGAGI. The CDR3 is CASRTGVGEQYF. Here the CDR3 DNA reads TGTGCCAGCAGGACAGGGGTTGGCGAGCAGTACTTC.

V and J are TRBV28 and TRBJ2-3, with unresolved D. The V end lost 8 bases, the J end lost 2 bases, and 5 bases lay between the germline ends. There are 11 residues in the CDR3. Germline CDR1 reads MDHEN; CDR2 reads SYDVKM. The CDR3 DNA sequence: TGTGCCAGCCGTCTCACAGATACGCAGTATTTT. It codes for CASRLTDTQYF.

The rearrangement joins TRBV7-9 to TRBJ2-1; weak D call: TRBD1 (6 bases). Germline CDR1 and CDR2: SEHNR and FQNEAQ (reference sequence). V lost 3 bases to trimming and J lost 5 bases, with 17 bases between them. The CDR3 is made up of 16 amino acids. CDR3: CASSFLGGAGNNEQFF. CDR3 bases: TGTGCCAGCAGCTTCTTAGGGGGAGCCGGGAACAATGAGCAGTTCTTC.

The chain has TRBV2 and TRBJ1-1; D uncertain. The CDR3 extends over 14 amino acids. The ends were cut back, 8 bases at V and 2 bases at J, with 15 bases in the middle. Germline CDR1 SNHLY, CDR2 FYNNEI. The CDR3 DNA is TGTGCCAGCGGGAGTCGGGAGTTTAACACTGAAGCTTTCTTT. Its protein product is CASGSREFNTEAFF.

This rearrangement joins TRBV20-1 to TRBJ2-4, with D perhaps matching TRBD1 (6 bases). The CDR3 extends over 11 amino acids. Germline CDR1 and CDR2: DFQATT and SNEGSKA (reference sequence). V lost 6 bases, J lost 6 bases, and 9 bases lay in between. CDR3 sequence: CSARTANIQYF. In DNA, the CDR3 is TGCAGTGCAAGGACAGCAAACATTCAGTACTTC.

This chain links TRBV30 with TRBJ1-6; D might be TRBD1 (5 bases). CDR3 length: 16 amino acids. V was pared by 3 bases and J by 7 bases, with 19 bases between. Germline V gene data show CDR1 as GTSNPN and CDR2 as SVGIG (reference sequence). The CDR3 DNA reads as TGTGCCTGGAGGTCGACAGCAAACCACGAAAATTCACCCCTCCACTTT. Protein: CAWRSTANHENSPLHF.

There are a few counts of this clone. The chain employs TRBV6-5 and TRBJ2-2; D not certain. CDR1 and CDR2 (germline): MNHEY, SVGAGI. Trimming cost V 2 bases and J 7 bases, with 5 bases left between them. CDR3 size: 12 residues. CDR3 bases: TGTGCCAGCAGTTACCACGGCGGGGAGCTGTTTTTT. This gives the protein CASSYHGGELFF.

The gene calls are TRBV7-3 and TRBJ1-2; 11 bases match TRBD1. The J segment lost 6 bases and the V segment lost 5 bases, leaving 8 bases of the junction unmatched. Germline values: CDR1 SGHTA, CDR2 FQGTGA. The CDR3 sequence is 15 residues long. CDR3 bases: TGTGCCAGCAGCCCGTTCGGGACAGGGGGTAATGGCTACACCTTC. Its protein is CASSPFGTGGNGYTF. The full variable domain, in which reference TRBV7-3 and TRBJ1-2 provide the parts outside the CDR3, is GAGVSQTPSNKVTEKGKYVELRCDPISGHTALYWYRQSLGQGPEFLIYFQGTGAADDSGLPNDRFFAVRPEGSVSTLKIQRTERGDSAVYLCASSPFGTGGNGYTFGSGTRLTVV.